This entry is about one TCR beta chain. Its antigen is as yet unknown. The data stem from a study of follicular helper T cells after annual influenza vaccination. Study outcomes and limitations: ICOS+CD38+ cTfh clonality tracked population frequency, and its change tracked circulating plasmablast change.

As for time point: 2014-2015 season, 7 days after vaccination. ICOS+CD38+ and ICOS-CD38- fractions were sorted from non-naive CD4+CXCR5+PD-1+ cells. The assay was immunoSEQ multiplex PCR, and TCRdb's table has in-frame clones only and misses some. The sample lists 12,000 to 15,000 clones, roughly 84% seen once, with about 1.3% in the top ten. Per the germline V gene, CDR1 is GTSNPN and CDR2 is SVGIG (reference sequence). Trimming took off 0 bases at V and 6 bases at J, with 15 bases between the two ends. The CDR3 is 16 residues long. Sample: CXCR5+ CD38- circulating T follicular helper cells from blood, taken 7 days after influenza vaccination. Subset defined: circulating Tfh, non-naive CD4+CXCR5+PD-1+ (ICOS+CD38+ or ICOS-CD38-). This receptor was obtained from an adult who received the influenza vaccine. This chain joins TRBV30 and TRBJ1-6; TRBD1 is a possible D gene (5 bases). CDR3 sequence reads: CAWSVRVGRGNSPLHF. The CDR3 DNA reads TGTGCCTGGAGTGTACGGGTGGGGAGGGGTAATTCACCCCTCCACTTT.